The TCR beta chain described here comes from a study of cytomegalovirus exposure and HLA in healthy donors. Whole-study findings and limits: Using a false discovery rate of 0.05, a later analysis showed that roughly 16,000 TCR beta sequences were associated with HLA alleles. A later analysis found common viral pathogens apparently linked to several of the most significant clusters.

Amplification used 60 Vbeta primers and 13 Jbeta primers. This table comes from immunoSEQ multiplex PCR, and its TCRdb copy is limited to in-frame clones, with some not included. The sample lists approximately 140,000 clones; approximately 82% were seen once. Turning to this clone: Its antigen remains unidentified.

CDR1 is KGHSH, CDR2 LQKENI, per germline. The CDR3 consists of 14 residues. V was clipped by 6 bases and J by 3 bases; unmatched bases: 3. The sequence was obtained from a woman in her forties in good health and CMV-seronegative. The rearrangement uses TRBV18 and TRBJ2-3; 10 positions agree with TRBD2. What was sequenced was PBMCs. The DNA for the CDR3 is TGTGCCAGCTCCAGGACTAGCGGAACAGATACGCAGTATTTT. It encodes CASSRTSGTDTQYF.